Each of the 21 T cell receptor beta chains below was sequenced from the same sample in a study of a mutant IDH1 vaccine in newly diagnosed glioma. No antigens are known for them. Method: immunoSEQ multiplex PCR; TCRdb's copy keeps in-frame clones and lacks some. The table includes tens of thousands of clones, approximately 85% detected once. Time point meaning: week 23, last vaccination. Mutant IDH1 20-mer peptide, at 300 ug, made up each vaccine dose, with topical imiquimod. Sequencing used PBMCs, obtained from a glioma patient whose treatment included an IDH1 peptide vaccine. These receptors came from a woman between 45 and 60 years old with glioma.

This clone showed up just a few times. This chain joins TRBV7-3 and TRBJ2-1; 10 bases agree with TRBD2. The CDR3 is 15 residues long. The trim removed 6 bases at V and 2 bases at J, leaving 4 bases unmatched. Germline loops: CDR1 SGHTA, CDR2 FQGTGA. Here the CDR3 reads CASSLAGVAYNEQFF. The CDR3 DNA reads TGTGCCAGCAGTCTAGCGGGAGTGGCCTACAATGAGCAGTTCTTC.

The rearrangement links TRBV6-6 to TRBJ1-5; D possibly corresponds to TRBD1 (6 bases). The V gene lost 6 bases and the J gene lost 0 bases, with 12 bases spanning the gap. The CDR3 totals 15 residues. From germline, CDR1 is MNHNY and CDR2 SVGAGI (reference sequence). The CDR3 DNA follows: TGTGCCAGCAGCTTGGGACAATATAGCAATCAGCCCCAGCATTTT. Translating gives CASSLGQYSNQPQHF.

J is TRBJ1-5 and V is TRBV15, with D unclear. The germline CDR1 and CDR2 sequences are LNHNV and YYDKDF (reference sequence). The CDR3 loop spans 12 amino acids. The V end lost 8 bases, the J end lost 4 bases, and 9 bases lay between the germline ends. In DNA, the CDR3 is TGTGCCACCGGGGAGGATAATCAGCCCCAGCATTTT. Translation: CATGEDNQPQHF.

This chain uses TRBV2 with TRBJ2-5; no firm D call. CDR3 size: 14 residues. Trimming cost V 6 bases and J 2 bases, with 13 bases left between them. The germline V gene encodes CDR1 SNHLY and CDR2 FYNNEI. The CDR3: CASRPPGLQETQYF. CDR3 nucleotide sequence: TGTGCCAGCAGACCCCCTGGCCTGCAAGAGACCCAGTACTTC.

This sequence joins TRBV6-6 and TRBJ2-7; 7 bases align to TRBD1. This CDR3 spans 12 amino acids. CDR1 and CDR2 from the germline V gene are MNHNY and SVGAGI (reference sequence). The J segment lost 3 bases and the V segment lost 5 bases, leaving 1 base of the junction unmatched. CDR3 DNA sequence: TGTGCCAGCAGTCGGACAGGCTACGAGCAGTACTTC. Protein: CASSRTGYEQYF.

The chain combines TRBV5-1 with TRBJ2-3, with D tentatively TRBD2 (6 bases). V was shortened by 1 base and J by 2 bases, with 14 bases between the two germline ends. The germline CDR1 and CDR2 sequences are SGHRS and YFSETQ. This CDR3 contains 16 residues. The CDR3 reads CASSLRRGPPTDTQYF. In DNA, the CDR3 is TGCGCCAGCAGCTTGAGGCGGGGCCCCCCCACAGATACGCAGTATTTT.

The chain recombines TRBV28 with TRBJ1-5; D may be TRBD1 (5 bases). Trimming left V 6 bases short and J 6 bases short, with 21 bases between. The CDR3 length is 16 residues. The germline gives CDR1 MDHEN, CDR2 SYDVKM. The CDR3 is CASRLTVGGKRQPQHF. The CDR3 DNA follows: TGTGCCAGCAGATTGACGGTTGGGGGAAAACGTCAGCCCCAGCATTTT.

The CDR3 bases are TGTGCCAGCAGCGATAACACAGTGAACACTGAAGCTTTCTTT. It specifies CASSDNTVNTEAFF. The V gene is TRBV9, the J gene TRBJ1-1; D not certain. Germline loops: CDR1 SGDLS, CDR2 YYNGEE. Trimming shortened V by 3 bases and J by 0 bases, and 9 bases separated the two germline ends. This CDR3 contains 14 residues.

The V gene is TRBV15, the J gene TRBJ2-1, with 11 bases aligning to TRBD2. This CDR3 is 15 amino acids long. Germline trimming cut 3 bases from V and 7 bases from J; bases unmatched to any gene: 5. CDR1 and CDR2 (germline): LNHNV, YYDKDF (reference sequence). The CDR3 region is CATSSMGLAANEQFF. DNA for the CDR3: TGTGCCACCAGCAGTATGGGACTAGCGGCTAATGAGCAGTTCTTC.

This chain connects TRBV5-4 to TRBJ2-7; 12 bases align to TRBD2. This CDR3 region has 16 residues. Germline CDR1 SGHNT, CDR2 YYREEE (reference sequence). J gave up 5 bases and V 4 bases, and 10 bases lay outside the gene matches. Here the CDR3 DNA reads TGTGCCAGCAGCACCCGGACTAGCGGGGACTTAAACGAGCAGTACTTC. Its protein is CASSTRTSGDLNEQYF.

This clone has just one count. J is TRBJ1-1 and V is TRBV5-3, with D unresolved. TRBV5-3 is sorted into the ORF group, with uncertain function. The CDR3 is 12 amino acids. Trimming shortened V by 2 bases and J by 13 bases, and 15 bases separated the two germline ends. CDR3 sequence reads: CARSLRNLKLFF. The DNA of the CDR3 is TGTGCCAGAAGCTTAAGAAACCTGAAGCTTTTCTTT.

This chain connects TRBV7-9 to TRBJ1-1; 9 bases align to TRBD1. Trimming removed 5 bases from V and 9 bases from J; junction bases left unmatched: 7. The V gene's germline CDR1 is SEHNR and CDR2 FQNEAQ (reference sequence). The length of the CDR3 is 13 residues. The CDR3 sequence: CASSAGQGEKAFF. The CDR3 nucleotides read TGTGCCAGCAGCGCGGGACAGGGAGAAAAAGCTTTCTTT.

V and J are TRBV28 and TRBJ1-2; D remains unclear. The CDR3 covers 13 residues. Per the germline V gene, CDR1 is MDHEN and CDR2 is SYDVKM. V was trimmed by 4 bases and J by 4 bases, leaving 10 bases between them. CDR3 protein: CASSSIRSYGYTF. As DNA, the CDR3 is TGTGCCAGCAGTTCCATCAGGAGCTATGGCTACACCTTC.

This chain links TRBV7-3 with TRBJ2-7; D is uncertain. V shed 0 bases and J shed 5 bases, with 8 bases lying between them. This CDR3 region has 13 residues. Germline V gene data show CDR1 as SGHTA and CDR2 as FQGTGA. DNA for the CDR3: TGTGCCAGCAGCTTAACTAGGGTTAACGAGCAGTACTTC. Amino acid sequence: CASSLTRVNEQYF. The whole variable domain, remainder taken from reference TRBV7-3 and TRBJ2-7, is GAGVSQTPSNKVTEKGKYVELRCDPISGHTALYWYRQSLGQGPEFLIYFQGTGAADDSGLPNDRFFAVRPEGSVSTLKIQRTERGDSAVYLCASSLTRVNEQYFGPGTRLTVT.

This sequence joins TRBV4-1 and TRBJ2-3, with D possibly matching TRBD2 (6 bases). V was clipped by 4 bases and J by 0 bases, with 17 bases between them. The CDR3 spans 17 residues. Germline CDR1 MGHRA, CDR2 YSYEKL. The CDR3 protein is CASSLRGIGTSTDTQYF. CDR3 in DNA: TGCGCCAGCAGCCTTCGAGGGATCGGGACTAGCACAGATACGCAGTATTTT.

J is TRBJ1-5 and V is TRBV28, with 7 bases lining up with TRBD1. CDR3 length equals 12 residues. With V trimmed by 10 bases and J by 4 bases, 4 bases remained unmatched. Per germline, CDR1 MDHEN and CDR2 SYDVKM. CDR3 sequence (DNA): TGTGCCACCGCCAGGGGGAATCAGCCCCAGCATTTT. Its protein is CATARGNQPQHF.

The CDR3 here is CASSLGGLNTGELFF. CDR3 coding DNA: TGTGCCAGCAGTTTAGGGGGATTGAACACCGGGGAGCTGTTTTTT. The chain links TRBV28 to TRBJ2-2; D could derive from TRBD1 or TRBD2 (5 bases each). The germline CDR1 and CDR2 sequences are MDHEN and SYDVKM. V dropped 2 bases and J dropped 1 base, with 8 bases sitting between them. The CDR3 loop spans 15 amino acids.

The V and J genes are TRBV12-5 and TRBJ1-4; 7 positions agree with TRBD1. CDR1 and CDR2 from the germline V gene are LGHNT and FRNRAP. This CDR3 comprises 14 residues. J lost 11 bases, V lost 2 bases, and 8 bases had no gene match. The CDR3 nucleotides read TGTGCTAGTGGTTTGACCCGGCCGACAGGGAAACTGTTTTTT. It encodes CASGLTRPTGKLFF.

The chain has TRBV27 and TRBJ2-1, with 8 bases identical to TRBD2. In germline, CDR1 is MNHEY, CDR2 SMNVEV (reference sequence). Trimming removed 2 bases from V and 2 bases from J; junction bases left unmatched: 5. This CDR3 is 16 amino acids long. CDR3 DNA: TGTGCCAGCAGTTTACTTGCTAGCGGGCCCTACAATGAGCAGTTCTTC. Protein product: CASSLLASGPYNEQFF.

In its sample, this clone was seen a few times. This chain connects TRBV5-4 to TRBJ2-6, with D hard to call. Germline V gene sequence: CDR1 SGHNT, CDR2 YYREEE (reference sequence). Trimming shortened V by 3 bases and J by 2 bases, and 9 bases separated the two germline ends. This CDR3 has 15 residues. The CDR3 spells CASSSLGPGANVLTF. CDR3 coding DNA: TGTGCCAGCAGCTCGTTGGGTCCTGGGGCCAACGTCCTGACTTTC.

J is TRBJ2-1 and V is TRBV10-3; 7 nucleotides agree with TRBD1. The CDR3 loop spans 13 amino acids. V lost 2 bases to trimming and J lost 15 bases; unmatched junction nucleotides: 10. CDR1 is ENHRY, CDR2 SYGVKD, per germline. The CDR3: CAISERTGTARFF. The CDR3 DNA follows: TGTGCCATCAGTGAGCGTACCGGGACAGCGAGGTTCTTC.